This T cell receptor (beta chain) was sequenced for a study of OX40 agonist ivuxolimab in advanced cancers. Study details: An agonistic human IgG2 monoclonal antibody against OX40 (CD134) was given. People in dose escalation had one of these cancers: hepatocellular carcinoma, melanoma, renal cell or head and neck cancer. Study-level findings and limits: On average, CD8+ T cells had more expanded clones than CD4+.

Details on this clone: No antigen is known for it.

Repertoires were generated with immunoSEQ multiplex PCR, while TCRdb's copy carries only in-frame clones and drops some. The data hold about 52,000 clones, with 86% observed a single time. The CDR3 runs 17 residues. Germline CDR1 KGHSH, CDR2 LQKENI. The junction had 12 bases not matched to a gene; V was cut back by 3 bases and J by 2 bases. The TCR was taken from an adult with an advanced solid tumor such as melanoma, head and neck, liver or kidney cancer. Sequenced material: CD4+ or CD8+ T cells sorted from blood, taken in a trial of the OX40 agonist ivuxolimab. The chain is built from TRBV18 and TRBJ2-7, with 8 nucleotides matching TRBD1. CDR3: CASSPRRQGTLTYEQYF. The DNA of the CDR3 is TGTGCCAGCTCACCTCGACGACAGGGGACGTTGACCTACGAGCAGTACTTC. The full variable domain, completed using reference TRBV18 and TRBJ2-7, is NAGVMQNPRHLVRRRGQEARLRCSPMKGHSHVYWYRQLPEEGLKFMVYLQKENIIDESGMPKERFSAEFPKEGPSILRIQQVVRGDSAAYFCASSPRRQGTLTYEQYFGPGTRLTVT.